Each of the 10 T cell receptor beta chains below was sequenced from the same sample in a study of blood T cells in healthy people across ages. A second PCR, run for roughly 7 to 11 cycles, used a sample-barcoded 5' primer plus a J-beta primer mix. TCRdb reanalysed the 5' RACE reads using MiXCR and keeps one entry per CDR3 protein. The sample includes about 600,000 distinct CDR3 sequences, less than 60% of them seen just once. Sequencing used blood. These receptors were collected from an elderly man in good health.

The chain couples TRBV9 to TRBJ2-1; D is possibly TRBD2 (7 bases). CDR3 length: 15 residues. V was clipped by 3 bases and J by 4 bases, with 14 bases between them. Germline-derived CDR1 and CDR2 are SGDLS and YYNGEE. CDR3 amino acids: CASSEGRGPYNEQFF. CDR3 nucleotide sequence: TGTGCCAGCAGCGAGGGGCGGGGGCCGTACAATGAGCAGTTCTTC.

The V and J genes are TRBV7-2 and TRBJ2-7, with D possibly matching TRBD2 (6 bases). This CDR3 comprises 14 residues. Trimming removed 4 bases at V and 2 bases at J, with 12 bases between. The germline gives CDR1 SGHTA, CDR2 FQGNSA. DNA for the CDR3: TGTGCCAGCAGCTGGGCACTAGCCACCTACGAGCAGTACTTC. Its translation is CASSWALATYEQYF.

This clonotype has only a few counts. This rearrangement joins TRBV6-5 to TRBJ1-6; D ambiguous. With 1 base removed from V and 10 bases from J, the gap between germline ends came to 11 bases. The CDR3 covers 14 residues. Per the germline V gene, CDR1 is MNHEY and CDR2 is SVGAGI. CDR3 DNA: TGTGCCAGCAGTTACTTGGGCACCGGGTCACCCCTCCACTTT. It yields the protein CASSYLGTGSPLHF.

The chain uses TRBV29-1 and TRBJ2-5; 15 bases are a match to TRBD2. Trimming at V came to 7 bases and at J to 2 bases, leaving 2 bases not matched to a gene. The CDR3 is 14 amino acids. Germline CDR1 reads SQVTM; CDR2 reads ANQGSEA. CDR3 sequence reads: CSAGLAGGQETQYF. For the CDR3, the DNA is TGCAGCGCGGGACTAGCGGGAGGACAAGAGACCCAGTACTTC.

The chain carries TRBV7-9 and TRBJ1-6; D is ambiguous. CDR3 length: 15 amino acids. Germline values: CDR1 SEHNR, CDR2 FQNEAQ (reference sequence). The V end lost 2 bases, the J end lost 7 bases, and 12 bases lay between the germline ends. CDR3 in DNA: TGTGCCAGCAGCTTAAAGTCTGGGGTGAATTCACCCCTCCACTTT. Protein sequence: CASSLKSGVNSPLHF.

This clonotype has a handful of counts. The chain recombines TRBV3-1 with TRBJ2-5; D is unclear. The tail of the sequence fits TRBJ2-7 better, so the J call may be wrong. Germline V gene sequence: CDR1 LGHDT, CDR2 YNNKEL (reference sequence). The CDR3 length is 13 residues. CDR3 DNA: TGTGCCAGCAGCCAATCCGGAAACTACGAGCAGTACTTC. Protein: CASSQSGNYEQYF.

The chain has TRBV10-3 and TRBJ1-2; perhaps TRBD1 as D (5 bases). CDR1 is ENHRY and CDR2 is SYGVKD in the germline V gene. The CDR3 is 15 amino acids. Deletions cut 7 bases from V and 0 bases from J, with 15 bases between. CDR3 sequence reads: CAIMTETSANYGYTF. The CDR3 DNA is TGTGCCATCATGACAGAGACTTCAGCTAACTATGGCTACACCTTC.

This clonotype was counted many times. A read error may account for a junction end that differs from germline. The chain joins TRBV5-1 to TRBJ2-7, with 7 bases identical to TRBD2. Germline values: CDR1 SGHRS, CDR2 YFSETQ. This CDR3 is 13 amino acids long. The CDR3: CASSLEGAGEQYF. In DNA form, the CDR3 reads TGTGCCAGCAGCTTAGAAGGAGCGGGAGAGCAGTACTTC.

The rearrangement uses TRBV12-3 or TRBV12-4 and TRBJ1-1; D not certain. This CDR3 region has 13 residues. Trimming shortened V by 7 bases and J by 3 bases, and 12 bases separated the two germline ends. In nucleotides, the CDR3 is TGTGCCAGCACCCACCTCGGGGACACTGAAGCTTTCTTT. Translating gives CASTHLGDTEAFF.

Many counts were recorded for this clonotype. V and J are TRBV7-9 and TRBJ1-2; weak D call: TRBD1 (6 bases). The CDR3 length is 13 residues. Trimming took 5 bases from V and 6 from J, leaving 13 bases between them. CDR1 is SEHNR, CDR2 FQNEAQ, per germline (reference sequence). Here the CDR3 reads CASSDGTLDGYTF. For the CDR3, the DNA is TGTGCCAGCAGCGACGGGACATTGGATGGCTACACCTTC. The full variable domain, in which reference TRBV7-9 and TRBJ1-2 provide the parts outside the CDR3, is DTGVSQNPRHKITKRGQNVTFRCDPISEHNRLYWYRQTLGQGPEFLTYFQNEAQLEKSRLLSDRFSAERPKGSFSTLEIQRTEQGDSAMYLCASSDGTLDGYTFGSGTRLTVV.